This T cell receptor (beta chain) was recovered during a study of shared clonotypes between healthy human individuals. General study results and limits: Owing to a small donor count, the genetic and exposure-history diversity represented was limited.

Every subset's genomic DNA went evenly onto several immunoSEQ plates. Per the study methods: For the immunoSEQ data, sequences were junction-only without quality scores, so filtering differed. TCRdb's table, derived via immunoSEQ multiplex PCR, lists solely in-frame clones and lacks some. The V and J calls and the clone size are those of that table, but D and trimming were determined from the DNA. The sample contains 2 million to 2.5 million clones, about 95% of which appear only once. J gave up 2 bases and V 3 bases, and 3 bases lay outside the gene matches. Germline lookup yields CDR1 SEHNR and CDR2 FQNEAQ (reference sequence). CDR3 length equals 14 residues. CD45RO-negative CD8 cells positively selected for CCR7 made up the naive population, which excluded terminally differentiated effector memory CD45RA+ cells. HIV-negative, healthy adults without recent acute infections or vaccinations were the donors.

Remarks on this clone: The target antigen is unknown. The same CDR3 arises from other DNA sequences in this sample as well.

The gene calls are TRBV7-9 and TRBJ2-7; 8 bases fit TRBD1. The receptor comes from a man younger than 35 in good health. Sequencing was carried out using naive CD8+ T cells sorted from blood. The CDR3 DNA is TGTGCCAGCAGCTTGGGGACAGGAGCCTACGAGCAGTACTTC. Amino acids: CASSLGTGAYEQYF.